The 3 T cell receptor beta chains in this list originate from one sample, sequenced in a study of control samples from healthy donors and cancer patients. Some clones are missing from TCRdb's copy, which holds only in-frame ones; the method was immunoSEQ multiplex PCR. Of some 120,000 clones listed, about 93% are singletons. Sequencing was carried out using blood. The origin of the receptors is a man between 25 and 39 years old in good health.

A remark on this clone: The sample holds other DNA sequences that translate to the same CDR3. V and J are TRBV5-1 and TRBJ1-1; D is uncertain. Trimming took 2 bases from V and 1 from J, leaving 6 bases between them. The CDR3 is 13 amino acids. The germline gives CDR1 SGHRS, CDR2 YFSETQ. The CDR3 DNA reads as TGCGCCAGCAGCTTTCAAGCGAACACTGAAGCTTTCTTT. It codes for CASSFQANTEAFF.

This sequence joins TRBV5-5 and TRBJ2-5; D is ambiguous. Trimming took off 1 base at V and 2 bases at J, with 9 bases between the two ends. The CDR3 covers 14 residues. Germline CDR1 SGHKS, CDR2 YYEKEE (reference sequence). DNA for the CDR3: TGTGCCAGCAGCTTGCGGGCTAGACAAGAGACCCAGTACTTC. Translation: CASSLRARQETQYF.

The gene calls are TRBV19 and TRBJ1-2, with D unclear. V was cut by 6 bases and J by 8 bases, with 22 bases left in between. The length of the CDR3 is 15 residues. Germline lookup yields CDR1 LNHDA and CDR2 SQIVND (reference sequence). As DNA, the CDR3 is TGTGCCAGTAGGGACCGCCTTGGGAAGATCTGGGGCTACACCTTC. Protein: CASRDRLGKIWGYTF.